These 30 T cell receptor beta chains were all obtained from the same sample, sequenced in a study of beta chain features in type 1 diabetes. Every bit of the isolated RNA underwent reverse transcription, so sequencing read expressed TCRB transcripts. Here immunoSEQ multiplex PCR was the method, and the copy in TCRdb shows in-frame clones only, minus some. This sample has 680,000 or so clones, with 15% to 19% found just once. Sequences were obtained from naive CD4+ T cells from blood. All receptors come from a man aged 18 to 35 in good health.

The J gene is TRBJ2-3, the V gene TRBV5-1, with 7 bases aligning to TRBD1. V lost 4 bases, J lost 2 bases, and 10 bases stayed unmatched. Germline assignment: CDR1 SGHRS and CDR2 YFSETQ. The CDR3 totals 16 residues. CDR3 protein: CASSLPRGQLTDTQYF. The CDR3 nucleotides read TGCGCCAGCAGCCTCCCCAGGGGACAGCTCACAGATACGCAGTATTTT.

The chain uses TRBV6-6 and TRBJ2-3; 9 positions agree with TRBD1. This CDR3 is built from 14 residues. Germline lookup yields CDR1 MNHNY and CDR2 SVGAGI (reference sequence). Losses at the gene ends were 10 bases for V and 5 bases for J; bases not matched to a gene: 10. The DNA for the CDR3 is TGTGCCACCCTCCGGGACAGGGCCTTAGATACGCAGTATTTT. It encodes CATLRDRALDTQYF.

The chain uses TRBV20-1 and TRBJ1-2, with D unresolved. V lost 4 bases to trimming and J lost 5 bases, with 8 bases between them. Germline loops: CDR1 DFQATT, CDR2 SNEGSKA (reference sequence). This CDR3 contains 11 residues. Here the CDR3 reads CSATETYGYTF. For the CDR3, the DNA is TGCAGTGCTACGGAGACTTATGGCTACACCTTC.

This clone appeared once. This sample also contains other DNA sequences that code for the same CDR3. V usage is TRBV5-1 and J usage is TRBJ2-7; perhaps TRBD1 as D (5 bases). CDR3 length equals 12 residues. V shed 0 bases and J shed 5 bases, with 6 bases lying between them. Germline CDR1 is SGHRS and CDR2 is YFSETQ. The CDR3 protein is CASSLEGDEQYF. The CDR3 nucleotides are TGCGCCAGCAGCTTGGAAGGGGACGAGCAGTACTTC.

The chain combines TRBV5-1 with TRBJ2-7; unclear D gene. CDR1 and CDR2 from the germline V gene are SGHRS and YFSETQ. V was clipped by 5 bases and J by 5 bases, with 17 bases between them. The CDR3 consists of 14 residues. As DNA, the CDR3 is TGCGCCAGCAGTCGCGTCCCACAGTCGAACGAGCAGTACTTC. This encodes CASSRVPQSNEQYF.

This clone was observed a handful of times. This sequence joins TRBV29-1 and TRBJ1-1; D remains unclear. Germline V lookup: CDR1 SQVTM, CDR2 ANQGSEA. The CDR3 totals 13 residues. V was cut by 5 bases and J by 1 base, with 11 bases left in between. CDR3 region: CSVRESGNTEAFF. CDR3 DNA: TGCAGCGTTCGAGAATCGGGGAACACTGAAGCTTTCTTT.

This clone was seen more than once but under ten times. This chain connects TRBV4-3 to TRBJ2-1; D unresolved. This CDR3 is built from 14 residues. Germline values: CDR1 LGHNA, CDR2 YSLEER. V lost 0 bases, J lost 5 bases, and 8 bases lay in between. CDR3 amino acids: CASSQEASHNEQFF. CDR3 DNA sequence: TGCGCCAGCAGCCAAGAGGCTAGTCACAATGAGCAGTTCTTC.

The rearrangement uses TRBV7-9 and TRBJ2-3; D is unresolved. The CDR3 extends over 11 amino acids. The germline gives CDR1 SEHNR, CDR2 FQNEAQ (reference sequence). V lost 8 bases, J lost 4 bases, and 7 bases lay in between. CDR3 nucleotides: TGTGCCAGCGGGAAAGCAGATACGCAGTATTTT. Its protein is CASGKADTQYF.

This clone was seen once. This chain joins TRBV5-1 and TRBJ2-1; TRBD2 agrees at 7 bases. With 0 bases clipped from V and 12 bases from J, the junction kept 9 bases outside the gene matches. The V gene's germline CDR1 is SGHRS and CDR2 YFSETQ. CDR3 length: 14 amino acids. The CDR3 spells CASSLEGLAERQFF. The DNA of the CDR3 is TGCGCCAGCAGCTTGGAGGGCCTAGCGGAACGGCAGTTCTTC.

This chain links TRBV6-5 with TRBJ2-1; TRBD1 might be the D (5 bases). CDR1 and CDR2 from the germline V gene are MNHEY and SVGAGI. The CDR3 totals 15 residues. With 2 bases removed from V and 2 bases from J, the gap between germline ends came to 10 bases. The CDR3 region is CASSYGQGPYNEQFF. CDR3 nucleotides: TGTGCCAGCAGTTACGGGCAGGGTCCCTACAATGAGCAGTTCTTC.

There are a few counts of this clone. The chain employs TRBV30 and TRBJ1-5; the D is unclear. Germline V lookup: CDR1 GTSNPN, CDR2 SVGIG (reference sequence). The CDR3 runs 15 residues. Trimming stripped 2 bases from V and 4 bases from J, with 15 bases between. CDR3 nucleotides: TGTGCCTGGAGTTCCCCGGGGATTTTTAATCAGCCCCAGCATTTT. Residues: CAWSSPGIFNQPQHF. The full variable domain, rest sourced from reference TRBV30 and TRBJ1-5, is SQTIHQWPATLVQPVGSPLSLECTVEGTSNPNLYWYRQAAGRGLQLLFYSVGIGQISSEVPQNLSASRPQDRQFILSSKKLLLSDSGFYLCAWSSPGIFNQPQHFGDGTRLSIL.

This clone came up a few times. The chain links TRBV10-3 to TRBJ1-5, with no clear D. CDR1 is ENHRY and CDR2 is SYGVKD in the germline V gene. The CDR3 is 13 amino acids. V was shortened by 1 base and J by 5 bases, with 6 bases between the two germline ends. CDR3 loop: CAISEFKDQPQHF. CDR3 in DNA: TGTGCCATCAGTGAGTTCAAAGATCAGCCCCAGCATTTT.

This clone was found a few times. The rearrangement links TRBV7-9 to TRBJ2-3; 10 positions match TRBD2. Germline CDR1 SEHNR, CDR2 FQNEAQ (reference sequence). The CDR3 totals 15 residues. Trimming took 6 bases from V and 3 from J; bases not matched to a gene: 6. The CDR3 sequence: CASSPAGGSTDTQYF. The CDR3 region has the DNA TGTGCCAGCAGTCCAGCGGGGGGGAGTACAGATACGCAGTATTTT.

In its sample, this clone was seen a few times. The rearrangement uses TRBV28 and TRBJ2-5; the D gene is possibly TRBD2 (5 bases). CDR1 and CDR2 (germline): MDHEN, SYDVKM. V shed 6 bases and J shed 9 bases, with 20 bases lying between them. The CDR3 contains 14 residues. CDR3 DNA sequence: TGTGCCAGCAGCCTGCCTCCGGGCCTCGGGGCCCAGTACTTC. It encodes CASSLPPGLGAQYF.

This chain joins TRBV2 and TRBJ1-6; 10 bases line up with TRBD1. The CDR3 consists of 14 residues. Germline CDR1 and CDR2: SNHLY and FYNNEI. With 6 bases clipped from V and 10 bases from J, the junction kept 6 bases outside the gene matches. DNA for the CDR3: TGTGCCAGCAGCCGGACAGGGGGTCAATCACCCCTCCACTTT. Translated, it gives CASSRTGGQSPLHF.

The chain joins TRBV1 to TRBJ1-2; the table gives TRBD1 as D, unverified against the DNA. TRBV1 counts as a pseudogene. This CDR3 is built from 16 residues. In DNA form, the CDR3 reads TGCACCAGCAGCCAAGATCAGGCAGGGTCTTATTATGGCTACACCTTC. Protein: CTSSQDQAGSYYGYTF.

The rearrangement joins TRBV7-2 to TRBJ2-7; 14 bases fit TRBD2. Germline loops: CDR1 SGHTA, CDR2 FQGNSA. CDR3 length: 17 amino acids. Losses at the gene ends were 5 bases for V and 1 base for J; bases not matched to a gene: 7. The CDR3 DNA is TGTGCCAGCAGCCGGACTAGCGGGGGGCCCGGATCCTACGAGCAGTACTTC. It specifies CASSRTSGGPGSYEQYF.

J is TRBJ2-7 and V is TRBV12-2; TRBD1 is the table's D call, not checked against the DNA. TRBV12-2 is a pseudogene. This CDR3 has 14 residues. CDR3 sequence reads: CASRLGDRAVEQYF. The CDR3 nucleotides read TGTGCAAGTCGCTTAGGTGACAGGGCGGTCGAGCAGTACTTC.

This clone was observed a handful of times. The CDR3 sequence: CASSVGRAGVNEQYF. CDR3 DNA sequence: TGTGCCAGCAGCGTAGGACGGGCAGGGGTGAACGAGCAGTACTTC. V gene TRBV9 combines with J gene TRBJ2-7, with a tentative D call TRBD1 (6 bases). The CDR3 totals 15 residues. Per germline, CDR1 SGDLS and CDR2 YYNGEE. Trimming took 0 bases from V and 5 from J, leaving 15 bases between them.

This clone has a handful of counts. The J gene is TRBJ1-6, the V gene TRBV5-6, with D possibly being TRBD1 (6 bases). Per germline, CDR1 SGHDT and CDR2 YYEEEE. With 0 bases removed from V and 4 bases from J, the gap between germline ends came to 8 bases. The CDR3 contains 15 residues. CDR3 region: CASSLDGQYNSPLHF. CDR3 nucleotide sequence: TGTGCCAGCAGCTTGGACGGACAGTATAATTCACCCCTCCACTTT.

V usage is TRBV7-6 and J usage is TRBJ2-2, with TRBD1 identical over 11 bases. V was clipped by 6 bases and J by 3 bases; unmatched bases: 6. The germline V gene encodes CDR1 SGHVS and CDR2 FNYEAQ. CDR3 length equals 16 residues. CDR3 nucleotide sequence: TGTGCCAGCAGGAGGAAGGGACAGGGGGACACCGGGGAGCTGTTTTTT. Translation gives CASRRKGQGDTGELFF.

This clone was recorded only once. This chain joins TRBV7-3 and TRBJ2-7, with TRBD1 as a possible D gene (6 bases). Germline assignment: CDR1 SGHTA and CDR2 FQGTGA. The CDR3 is made up of 14 amino acids. The V and J ends lost 1 base and 1 base respectively, with 8 bases between them. CDR3 bases: TGTGCCAGCAGCTTAATACAGGGATCCTACGAGCAGTACTTC. This gives the protein CASSLIQGSYEQYF.

This clone showed up just a few times. The gene calls are TRBV5-1 and TRBJ2-1; D is uncertain. Trimming pared 0 bases from V and 1 base from J, leaving 5 bases between. The CDR3 loop spans 14 amino acids. Germline lookup yields CDR1 SGHRS and CDR2 YFSETQ. For the CDR3, the DNA is TGCGCCAGCAGCTTGGGCCGATCCTACAATGAGCAGTTCTTC. It yields the protein CASSLGRSYNEQFF. The variable domain in full, completed from reference TRBV5-1 and TRBJ2-1, reads KAGVTQTPRYLIKTRGQQVTLSCSPISGHRSVSWYQQTPGQGLQFLFEYFSETQRNKGNFPGRFSGRQFSNSRSEMNVSTLELGDSALYLCASSLGRSYNEQFFGPGTRLTVL.

The V gene is TRBV7-2, the J gene TRBJ2-1; D is possibly TRBD1 (5 bases). Germline values: CDR1 SGHTA, CDR2 FQGNSA. CDR3 length: 13 residues. Between the trimmed V and J ends, which lost 2 bases and 6 bases, there was a span of 8 bases. Here the CDR3 DNA reads TGTGCCAGCAGCTTACAGGGTGGCAATGAGCAGTTCTTC. It codes for CASSLQGGNEQFF.

This rearrangement joins TRBV11-2 to TRBJ2-2, with unresolved D. The CDR3 contains 13 residues. Deletions cut 2 bases from V and 4 bases from J, with 5 bases between. Germline-derived CDR1 and CDR2 are SGHAT and FQNNGV. CDR3 region: CASSLLSTGELFF. The CDR3 bases are TGTGCCAGCAGCTTACTCAGCACCGGGGAGCTGTTTTTT. The whole variable domain, filled in from reference TRBV11-2 and TRBJ2-2, reads EAGVAQSPRYKIIEKRQSVAFWCNPISGHATLYWYQQILGQGPKLLIQFQNNGVVDDSQLPKDRFSAERLKGVDSTLKIQPAKLEDSAVYLCASSLLSTGELFFGEGSRLTVL.

V is TRBV5-6 and J is TRBJ2-7, with D perhaps TRBD1 (5 bases). The CDR3 extends over 14 amino acids. The germline CDR1 and CDR2 sequences are SGHDT and YYEEEE. V lost 1 base to trimming and J lost 1 base, with 9 bases between them. Here the CDR3 reads CASSLLAGSYEQYF. Written as DNA, the CDR3 is TGTGCCAGCAGCTTGTTGGCAGGGTCCTACGAGCAGTACTTC.

This rearrangement joins TRBV4-3 to TRBJ2-1; D is undetermined. Trimming cost V 2 bases and J 7 bases, with 12 bases left between them. This CDR3 contains 14 residues. Germline CDR1 reads LGHNA; CDR2 reads YSLEER. The CDR3 nucleotides read TGCGCCAGCAGCCAACCTGGGTCTGGGAATGAGCAGTTCTTC. Its protein is CASSQPGSGNEQFF.

The chain couples TRBV28 to TRBJ2-7; TRBD1 matches 8 bases. The CDR3 contains 15 residues. Unmatched junction bases numbered 10, after V lost 4 bases and J lost 5 bases. Germline CDR1 MDHEN, CDR2 SYDVKM. The CDR3 reads CASSSTDRGAHEQYF. In DNA, the CDR3 is TGTGCCAGCAGTTCAACCGACAGGGGCGCCCACGAGCAGTACTTC.

The gene calls are TRBV27 and TRBJ1-1; weak D call: TRBD1 (6 bases). The germline V gene has CDR1 MNHEY and CDR2 SMNVEV (reference sequence). This CDR3 region has 17 residues. Trimming took off 4 bases at V and 2 bases at J, with 20 bases between the two ends. CDR3 sequence (DNA): TGTGCCAGCAGTTCTCAAAGGACAGCCCAATTCAACACTGAAGCTTTCTTT. Protein: CASSSQRTAQFNTEAFF.

The chain links TRBV4-1 to TRBJ2-4, with D perhaps being TRBD1 or TRBD2 (5 bases each). This CDR3 is built from 13 residues. Germline CDR1 reads MGHRA; CDR2 reads YSYEKL. Trimming stripped 4 bases from V and 8 bases from J, with 12 bases between. The CDR3 protein is CASSRILGDIQYF. The CDR3 bases are TGCGCCAGCAGCCGAATCTTGGGGGACATTCAGTACTTC.